This T cell receptor (beta chain) was captured in a study of regulatory T cells in long-lasting Graves disease. CDR3 regions were amplified by Arm-PCR using iRepertoire HTBI primers to build TCR beta libraries. TCRdb used MiXCR to reprocess the multiplex PCR reads, holding one entry per CDR3 protein. In the table there are over 650,000 distinct CDR3 sequences, about 30% of which are singletons. Time point denoted: persistent/refractory GD, antithyroid drugs over 5 years with positive TRAb. PBMC RNA was the source of the TCR library. Sequencing used peripheral blood mononuclear cells (PBMCs), obtained when the disease was refractory, from a patient treated with antithyroid drugs. This TCR was sampled from a female donor with Graves disease.

Here the CDR3 reads CASGGGQANTEAFF. In nucleotides, the CDR3 is TGTGCCAGCGGAGGCGGACAGGCGAACACTGAAGCTTTCTTT. The rearrangement joins TRBV28 to TRBJ1-1; 7 bases agree with TRBD1. CDR1 is MDHEN, CDR2 SYDVKM, per germline. The trim removed 8 bases at V and 1 base at J, leaving 7 bases unmatched. The CDR3 consists of 14 residues.